Sequencing of this TCR beta chain was carried out in a study of shared clonotypes between healthy human individuals. Study-level results: There were few donors, and this limited the genetic and exposure-history diversity represented. Only blood samples were collected, and tissue repertoires likely differ.

Several immunoSEQ 96-well plates shared each subset's DNA, each plate a replicate. TCRdb's table, derived via immunoSEQ multiplex PCR, lists solely in-frame clones and lacks some. Counted here are about 640,000 clones, roughly 70% occurring once; the ten biggest clones make up under 2%. The CDR3 length is 15 residues. Trimming cost V 3 bases and J 4 bases, with 16 bases left between them. CDR1 is LGHNA, CDR2 YNFKEQ, per germline. On this clone: Its target is unknown.

This clonotype was sampled from a woman in her 30s in good health. Sequenced material: memory CD4+ T cells sorted from blood. The subset was: CD45RA-negative fraction. The chain links TRBV4-2 to TRBJ2-7, with D hard to call. Here the CDR3 reads CASSQGSEWSYEQYF. The CDR3 nucleotides are TGTGCCAGCAGCCAGGGGTCGGAGTGGTCTTACGAGCAGTACTTC.